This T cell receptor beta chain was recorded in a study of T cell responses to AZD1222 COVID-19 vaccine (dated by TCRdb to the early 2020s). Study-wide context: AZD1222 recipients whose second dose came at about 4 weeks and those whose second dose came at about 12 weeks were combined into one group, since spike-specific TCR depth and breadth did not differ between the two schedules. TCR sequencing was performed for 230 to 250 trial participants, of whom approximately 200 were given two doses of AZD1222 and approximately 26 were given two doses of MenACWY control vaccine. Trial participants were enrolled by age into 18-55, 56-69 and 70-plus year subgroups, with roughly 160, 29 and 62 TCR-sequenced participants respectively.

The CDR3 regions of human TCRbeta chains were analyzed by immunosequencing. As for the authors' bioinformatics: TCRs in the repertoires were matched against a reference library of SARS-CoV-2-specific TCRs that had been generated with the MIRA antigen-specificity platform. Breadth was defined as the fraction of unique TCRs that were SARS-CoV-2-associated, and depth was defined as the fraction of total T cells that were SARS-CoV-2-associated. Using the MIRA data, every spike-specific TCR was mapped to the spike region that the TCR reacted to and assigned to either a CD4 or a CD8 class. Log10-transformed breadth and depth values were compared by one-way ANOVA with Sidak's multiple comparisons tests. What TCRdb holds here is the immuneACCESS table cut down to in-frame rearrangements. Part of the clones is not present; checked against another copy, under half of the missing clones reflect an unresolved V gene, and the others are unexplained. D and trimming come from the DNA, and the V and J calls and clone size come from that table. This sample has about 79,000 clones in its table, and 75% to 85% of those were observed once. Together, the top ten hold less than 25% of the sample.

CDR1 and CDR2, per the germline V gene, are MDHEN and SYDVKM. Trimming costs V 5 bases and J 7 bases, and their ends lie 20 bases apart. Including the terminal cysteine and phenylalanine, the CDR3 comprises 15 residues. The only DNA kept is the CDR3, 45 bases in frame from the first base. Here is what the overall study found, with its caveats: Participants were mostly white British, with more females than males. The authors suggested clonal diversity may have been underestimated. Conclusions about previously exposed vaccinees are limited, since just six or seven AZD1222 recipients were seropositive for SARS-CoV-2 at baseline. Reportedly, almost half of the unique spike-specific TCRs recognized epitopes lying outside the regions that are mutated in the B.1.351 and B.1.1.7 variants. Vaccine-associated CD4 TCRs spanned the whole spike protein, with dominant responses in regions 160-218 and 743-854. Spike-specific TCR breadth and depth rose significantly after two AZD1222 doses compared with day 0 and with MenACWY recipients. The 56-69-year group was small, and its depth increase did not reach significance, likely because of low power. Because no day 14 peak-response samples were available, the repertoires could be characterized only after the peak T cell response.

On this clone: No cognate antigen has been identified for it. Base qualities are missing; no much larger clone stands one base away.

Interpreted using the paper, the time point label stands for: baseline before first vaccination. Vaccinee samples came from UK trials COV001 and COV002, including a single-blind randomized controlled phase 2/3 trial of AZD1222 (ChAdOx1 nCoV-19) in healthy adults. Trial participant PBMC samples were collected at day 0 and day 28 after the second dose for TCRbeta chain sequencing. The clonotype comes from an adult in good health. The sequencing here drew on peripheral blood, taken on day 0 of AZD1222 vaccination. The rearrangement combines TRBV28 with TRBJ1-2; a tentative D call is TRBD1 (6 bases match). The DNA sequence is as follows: TGTGCCAGCAGTATTATTGGGGGGGCGCAGGGTGGCTACACCTTC. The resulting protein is CASSIIGGAQGGYTF.